This is a list of T cell receptor beta chains from one sample in a study of blood T cells in healthy people across ages. Each CDR3 protein is one row after TCRdb ran MiXCR on the 5' RACE reads. The sample lists 750,000 or so distinct CDR3 sequences, 25% occurring once. These data were also reused for a study on T cells of mothers and their children.

Sequencing was performed on blood. These receptor sequences come from a boy between 10 and 17 years old in good health. Both conserved end residues are part of each CDR3. The D gene is left open where the match is weak. A row's size may be missing; if present it is once, few, many or a size class.

cdr3_aa cdr3_nt clone_size d_call j_call v_call
CASSYSEAERYEQYF TGTGCCAGCAGTTACTCGGAGGCAGAGCGGTACGAGCAGTACTTC NA NA TRBJ2-7 TRBV6-2/TRBV6-3
CASSARDISRRTQYF TGTGCCAGCAGCGCCCGGGACATATCACGGCGGACCCAGTACTTC NA NA TRBJ2-5 TRBV14
CASSFDDGQETQYF TGTGCCAGCAGCTTCGACGACGGGCAAGAGACCCAGTACTTC few NA TRBJ2-5 TRBV7-3
CSARSSGGTDTQYF TGCAGTGCTAGATCTAGCGGGGGCACAGATACGCAGTATTTT few TRBD2 TRBJ2-3 TRBV20-1
CSVAGTGVSYGYTF TGCAGCGTTGCAGGGACAGGGGTCTCCTATGGCTACACCTTC NA TRBD1 TRBJ1-2 TRBV29-1
CAISESGGAGETQYF TGTGCCATCAGTGAAAGCGGGGGGGCCGGAGAGACCCAGTACTTC NA TRBD2 TRBJ2-5 TRBV10-3
CASGTDRASLYEQYF TGTGCCAGCGGGACTGACAGGGCCTCTTTGTACGAGCAGTACTTC NA NA TRBJ2-7 TRBV27
CASSVGEPFCGYTF TGTGCCAGCAGCGTAGGAGAACCCTTCTGTGGCTACACCTTC NA NA TRBJ1-2 TRBV9
CASSPLKGAADYGYTF TGTGCCAGCAGCCCGCTGAAGGGGGCAGCGGACTATGGCTACACCTTC few TRBD1 TRBJ1-2 TRBV12-3/TRBV12-4
CASRTGTVYGYTF TGTGCCAGCAGGACCGGGACAGTCTATGGCTACACCTTC NA TRBD1 TRBJ1-2 TRBV28
CASSFQLAGELFF TGTGCCAGCAGTTTTCAACTAGCGGGAGAGCTGTTTTTT few TRBD2 TRBJ2-2 TRBV28
CASSTHWAQETQYF TGTGCCAGCAGCACTCATTGGGCCCAAGAGACCCAGTACTTC few NA TRBJ2-5 TRBV28
CASSLAINLAGSPYNEQFF TGCGCCAGCAGCTTGGCGATAAACCTCGCGGGATCGCCCTACAATGAGCAGTTCTTC few NA TRBJ2-1 TRBV5-1
CASLAGGHREQYF TGTGCCAGCCTCGCGGGAGGGCACCGGGAGCAGTACTTC few TRBD2 TRBJ2-7 TRBV6-1
CASSSPSSGGGSYEQYF TGTGCCAGCAGTTCCCCTTCTAGCGGGGGGGGCTCCTACGAGCAGTACTTC few TRBD2 TRBJ2-7 TRBV6-5
CASSLEGLADYNEQFF TGTGCCAGCAGCTTGGAGGGACTAGCAGACTACAATGAGCAGTTCTTC NA TRBD2 TRBJ2-1 TRBV5-5
CASSGLAGGEETQYF TGTGCCAGCAGCGGCCTAGCGGGAGGGGAAGAGACCCAGTACTTC NA TRBD2 TRBJ2-5 TRBV9
CASSPRGLQGSNQPQHF TGTGCCAGCTCACCACGAGGATTACAGGGAAGCAATCAGCCCCAGCATTTT NA NA TRBJ1-5 TRBV18
CSATGQGSIQYF TGCAGTGCTACCGGACAGGGGAGCATTCAGTACTTC few TRBD1 TRBJ2-4 TRBV20-1
CASSPAGTLHNEQFF TGTGCCAGCAGCCCCGCGGGGACTTTACACAATGAGCAGTTCTTC few NA TRBJ2-1 TRBV11-2
CASSLGRESSYEQHF TGTGCCAGCAGCTTAGGGCGGGAGAGCTCCTACGAGCAGCACTTC few TRBD2 TRBJ2-7 TRBV7-2
CASSLALAGGWTGELFF TGTGCCAGCAGCTTGGCCCTAGCGGGAGGTTGGACCGGGGAGCTGTTTTTT NA TRBD2 TRBJ2-2 TRBV5-6
CASSLGGTISYEQYF TGTGCCAGCAGCTTAGGCGGGACAATCTCCTACGAGCAGTACTTC NA NA TRBJ2-7 TRBV7-9
CASTSGSGTQYF TGTGCCAGTACAAGCGGTTCGGGGACCCAGTACTTC few NA TRBJ2-5 TRBV6-5
CASSGDQADTQYF TGTGCCAGCAGTGGGGACCAGGCAGATACGCAGTATTTT NA NA TRBJ2-3 TRBV6-6
CASSVTGKRSYEQYF TGTGCCAGCAGCGTAACGGGAAAGCGCTCCTACGAGCAGTACTTC NA NA TRBJ2-7 TRBV9
CASSIGPTLSEQFF TGTGCCAGCAGTATAGGCCCCACCTTGAGTGAGCAGTTCTTC NA NA TRBJ2-1 TRBV28
CASRPTPDTQYF TGTGCCAGCAGACCCACACCAGATACGCAGTATTTT NA NA TRBJ2-3 TRBV6-5
CASSVSSHALGRNEQFF TGCGCCAGCAGCGTCTCCTCTCACGCACTAGGCCGCAATGAGCAGTTCTTC few NA TRBJ2-1 TRBV4-1
CASSLPTAPYGYTF TGTGCCAGCAGCCTACCGACAGCCCCTTATGGCTACACCTTC NA NA TRBJ1-2 TRBV7-8
CASSEVERTFSEQYF TGTGCCAGCAGCGAAGTGGAAAGGACATTTTCCGAGCAGTACTTC NA NA TRBJ2-7 TRBV2
CASGTGTEQETQYF TGTGCTAGTGGTACCGGGACGGAGCAAGAGACCCAGTACTTC NA NA TRBJ2-5 TRBV12-5
CASGSDPIRQPQHF TGTGCTAGTGGCTCGGACCCAATTCGGCAGCCCCAGCATTTT few NA TRBJ1-5 TRBV12-5
CASSLQLLGTQYF TGTGCCAGCAGCTTACAACTACTTGGGACCCAGTACTTC few NA TRBJ2-5 TRBV7-9
CASSHITGETQYF TGCGCCAGCAGCCATATCACGGGAGAGACCCAGTACTTC few NA TRBJ2-5 TRBV4-1
CASMGGPRRDSLYEQYF TGTGCCAGCATGGGGGGACCTCGGCGGGACAGCCTGTACGAGCAGTACTTC few NA TRBJ2-7 TRBV9
CASSSAQAFSGNTIYF TGTGCCAGCAGTTCCGCACAGGCCTTCTCTGGAAACACCATATATTTT NA NA TRBJ1-3 TRBV28
CASSVDTGSVRNTIYF TGTGCCAGCAGCGTAGATACAGGTTCTGTGAGAAACACCATATATTTT few NA TRBJ1-3 TRBV9
CASSSEGGRYEQYF TGTGCCAGCAGCTCAGAGGGAGGGCGATACGAGCAGTACTTC NA TRBD2 TRBJ2-7 TRBV7-2
CASSFNGLYNEQFF TGTGCCAGCAGTTTCAATGGCCTCTACAATGAGCAGTTCTTC NA NA TRBJ2-1 TRBV28
CASSPQAVRNTEAFF TGTGCCAGCAGTCCCCAGGCGGTTAGGAACACTGAAGCTTTCTTT NA NA TRBJ1-1 TRBV7-9
CASSRSGTTGSGANVLTF TGTGCCAGCAGTCGCTCCGGGACAACCGGCTCCGGGGCCAACGTCCTGACTTTC NA NA TRBJ2-6 TRBV6-1
CSAQVGPDYEQYF TGCAGTGCCCAAGTAGGTCCGGACTACGAGCAGTACTTC NA NA TRBJ2-7 TRBV20-1
CTSSLPRTALLFF TGTACCAGCAGTTTACCAAGGACAGCTTTACTGTTTTTT NA NA TRBJ1-4 TRBV28
CAISRDSNNSPLHF TGTGCCATCAGTAGGGACAGCAATAATTCACCCCTCCACTTT NA TRBD1 TRBJ1-6 TRBV10-3